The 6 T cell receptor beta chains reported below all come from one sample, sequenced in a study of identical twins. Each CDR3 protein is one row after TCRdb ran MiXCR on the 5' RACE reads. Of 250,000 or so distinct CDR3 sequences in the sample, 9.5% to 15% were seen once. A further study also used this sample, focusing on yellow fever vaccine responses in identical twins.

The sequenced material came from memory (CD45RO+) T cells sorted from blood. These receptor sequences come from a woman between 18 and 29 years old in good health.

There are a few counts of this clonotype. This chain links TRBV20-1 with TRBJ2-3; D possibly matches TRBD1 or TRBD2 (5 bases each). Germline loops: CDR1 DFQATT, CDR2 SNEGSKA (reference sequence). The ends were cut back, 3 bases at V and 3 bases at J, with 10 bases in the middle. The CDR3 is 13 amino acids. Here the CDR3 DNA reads TGCAGTGCTAGCGGGACCTCAACAGATACGCAGTATTTT. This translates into CSASGTSTDTQYF.

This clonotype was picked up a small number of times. CDR3 DNA sequence: TGCGCCAGCAGCTTGCAACCGGGACAGGGTAACTATGGCTACACCTTC. It encodes CASSLQPGQGNYGYTF. The chain combines TRBV5-1 with TRBJ1-2; TRBD1 matches 9 bases. The CDR3 sequence is 16 residues long. The junction had 5 bases not matched to a gene; V was cut back by 1 base and J by 1 base. Germline CDR1 reads SGHRS; CDR2 reads YFSETQ.

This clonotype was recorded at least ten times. In DNA, the CDR3 is TGTGCCAGCAGCTTATGGGGGTTAGTTCAGCCCCAGCATTTT. This encodes CASSLWGLVQPQHF. The chain combines TRBV5-6 with TRBJ1-5, with a possible D match to TRBD1 (5 bases). With 2 bases removed from V and 6 bases from J, the gap between germline ends came to 12 bases. Germline CDR1 reads SGHDT; CDR2 reads YYEEEE. CDR3 length: 14 amino acids.

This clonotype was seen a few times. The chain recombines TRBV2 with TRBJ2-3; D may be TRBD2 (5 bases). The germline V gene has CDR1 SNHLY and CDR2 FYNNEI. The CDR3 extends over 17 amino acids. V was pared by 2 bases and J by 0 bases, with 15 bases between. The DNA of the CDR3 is TGTGCCAGCAGTGAATCAAGGAGGCTAGCTAGCACAGATACGCAGTATTTT. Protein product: CASSESRRLASTDTQYF.

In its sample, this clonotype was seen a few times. The CDR3 DNA reads TGTGCCAGCAGCTTGGTGTCAGGACAGGGAGCAAATGAGCAGTTCTTC. It encodes CASSLVSGQGANEQFF. V is TRBV5-5 and J is TRBJ2-1, with 8 positions matching TRBD1. The CDR3 length is 16 residues. The V segment lost 0 bases and the J segment 7 bases; nucleotides outside the gene matches: 9. The germline gives CDR1 SGHKS, CDR2 YYEKEE (reference sequence).

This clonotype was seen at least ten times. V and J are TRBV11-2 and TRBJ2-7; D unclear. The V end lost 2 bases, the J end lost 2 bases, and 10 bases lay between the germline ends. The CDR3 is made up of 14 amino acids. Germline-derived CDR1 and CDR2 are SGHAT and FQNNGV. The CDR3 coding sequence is TGTGCCAGCAGCTTAATCCCAGGACCCTACGAGCAGTACTTC. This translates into CASSLIPGPYEQYF.